The source of this TCR beta chain is a study of graft-versus-host responses after intestinal transplantation. Broader study findings: Within allografts, high graft-versus-host to host-versus-graft clonal ratios were seen among patients with graft-donor T cell macrochimerism.

Germline CDR1 reads SGHNT; CDR2 reads YENEEA. This CDR3 region has 17 residues. Trimming removed 1 base at V and 1 base at J, with 13 bases between. About this clone: Its antigen remains unknown.

Data came from immunoSEQ multiplex PCR; TCRdb stores just in-frame clones and leaves some out. The data hold over 40,000 clones, with roughly 84% observed a single time. The clonotype originates from a human donor who was the organ donor for an intestinal transplant. Material: unstimulated CD4+ T cells sorted from spleen or lymph node cells, obtained before transplant. The rearrangement uses TRBV11-3 and TRBJ2-2, with D perhaps TRBD1 (6 bases). CDR3 nucleotide sequence: TGTGCCAGCAGCTTAGGAGGGGGATTTAGGAACACCGGGGAGCTGTTTTTT. This encodes CASSLGGGFRNTGELFF.